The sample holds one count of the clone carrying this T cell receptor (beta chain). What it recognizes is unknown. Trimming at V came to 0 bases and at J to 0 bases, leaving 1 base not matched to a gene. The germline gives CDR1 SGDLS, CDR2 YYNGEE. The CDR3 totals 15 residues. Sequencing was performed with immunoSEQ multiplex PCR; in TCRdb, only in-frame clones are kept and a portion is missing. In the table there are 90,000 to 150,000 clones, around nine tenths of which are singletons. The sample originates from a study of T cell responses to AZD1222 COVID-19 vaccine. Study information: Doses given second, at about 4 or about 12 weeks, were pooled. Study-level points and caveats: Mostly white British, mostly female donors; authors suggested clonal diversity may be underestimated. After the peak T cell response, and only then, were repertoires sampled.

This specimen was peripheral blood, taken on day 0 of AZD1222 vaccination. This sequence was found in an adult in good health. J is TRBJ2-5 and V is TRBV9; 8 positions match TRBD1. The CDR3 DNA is TGTGCCAGCAGCGTAGCACAGGGGGACCAAGAGACCCAGTACTTC. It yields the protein CASSVAQGDQETQYF.